The 17 T cell receptor beta chains below come from one sample, sequenced in a study of blood T cell repertoires in COVID-19. Data came from immunoSEQ multiplex PCR; TCRdb stores just in-frame clones and leaves some out. The sample lists some 320,000 clones; about 89% were seen once. Sequences were obtained from peripheral blood. The receptors were sampled from a woman aged 50 to 60 who had recovered from COVID-19.

This rearrangement joins TRBV15 to TRBJ2-5; 7 bases fit TRBD1. Germline V gene lookup returns CDR1 LNHNV and CDR2 YYDKDF (reference sequence). Germline trimming cut 0 bases from V and 4 bases from J; bases unmatched to any gene: 5. This CDR3 is built from 15 residues. For the CDR3, the DNA is TGTGCCACCAGCAGAGACAGGGGGTATGTAGAGACCCAGTACTTC. Its protein is CATSRDRGYVETQYF.

This clone was recorded once. The chain is built from TRBV7-2 and TRBJ2-7; 8 positions agree with TRBD1. V shed 3 bases and J 2 bases; nucleotides not matched to a gene: 3. The CDR3 length is 14 residues. Germline CDR1 reads SGHTA; CDR2 reads FQGNSA. The CDR3 DNA is TGTGCCAGCAGCTTTACGACAGGGGCCTACGAGCAGTACTTC. Amino acid sequence: CASSFTTGAYEQYF.

This clone was seen once. V usage is TRBV7-8 and J usage is TRBJ2-1, with D possibly being TRBD2 (6 bases). The length of the CDR3 is 16 residues. V was shortened by 5 bases and J by 0 bases, with 14 bases between the two germline ends. Germline V gene lookup returns CDR1 SGHVS and CDR2 FQNEAQ. The CDR3 is CASSLSGGVSYNEQFF. The CDR3 bases are TGTGCCAGCAGCCTAAGTGGCGGGGTCTCCTACAATGAGCAGTTCTTC.

The rearrangement links TRBV10-2 to TRBJ2-5; TRBD2 might be the D (6 bases). Germline V gene lookup returns CDR1 WSHSY and CDR2 SAAADI. V lost 3 bases to trimming and J lost 5 bases, with 13 bases between them. The CDR3 runs to 14 residues. The chain's CDR3 is CASSEDGGGETQYF. The CDR3 DNA reads TGCGCCAGCAGTGAAGACGGGGGAGGCGAGACCCAGTACTTC.

The chain joins TRBV18 to TRBJ2-7, with D unresolved. CDR1 is KGHSH and CDR2 is LQKENI in the germline V gene. V was trimmed by 3 bases and J by 6 bases, leaving 12 bases between them. The length of the CDR3 is 13 residues. DNA for the CDR3: TGTGCCAGCTCACCTCCACCCTCGCGCGAGCAGTACTTC. It codes for CASSPPPSREQYF. The entire variable domain, with the rest obtained from reference TRBV18 and TRBJ2-7, is as follows: NAGVMQNPRHLVRRRGQEARLRCSPMKGHSHVYWYRQLPEEGLKFMVYLQKENIIDESGMPKERFSAEFPKEGPSILRIQQVVRGDSAAYFCASSPPPSREQYFGPGTRLTVT.

This clone showed up just a few times. The rearrangement joins TRBV28 to TRBJ1-5, with 7 bases matching TRBD1. The trim removed 5 bases at V and 4 bases at J, leaving 5 bases unmatched. The CDR3 sequence is 14 residues long. Germline loops: CDR1 MDHEN, CDR2 SYDVKM. DNA for the CDR3: TGTGCCAGCAGTAGGGACAGTACTAATCAGCCCCAGCATTTT. Translated, it gives CASSRDSTNQPQHF.

DNA of the CDR3: TGCGCCAGCAGCCAAGATCATGACAGGGGTATCGAGACCCAGTACTTC. It encodes CASSQDHDRGIETQYF. The chain carries TRBV4-3 and TRBJ2-5, with 8 bases lining up with TRBD1. Losses at the gene ends were 0 bases for V and 5 bases for J; bases not matched to a gene: 8. Germline V CDR1 and CDR2: LGHNA, YSLEER. The CDR3 length is 16 residues.

The chain combines TRBV7-9 with TRBJ2-6, with TRBD1 as a possible D gene (6 bases). In germline, CDR1 is SEHNR, CDR2 FQNEAQ (reference sequence). This CDR3 has 16 amino acids. Trimming removed 1 base at V and 4 bases at J, with 11 bases between. In nucleotides, the CDR3 is TGTGCCAGCAGCTTAGTGTCAGGGGTCGGGGCCAACGTCCTGACTTTC. It yields the protein CASSLVSGVGANVLTF.

The chain has TRBV19 and TRBJ1-1; 7 nucleotides line up with TRBD1. This CDR3 has 14 amino acids. Germline V CDR1 and CDR2: LNHDA, SQIVND (reference sequence). After removal of 5 bases from V and 1 base from J, the junction contained 4 bases not matched to a gene. The CDR3, as DNA: TGTGCCAGTAGTCTTCGGGACAGGAACACTGAAGCTTTCTTT. Translated: CASSLRDRNTEAFF.

The CDR3, as DNA: TGTGCCTGGAGTGTAGCGGGAGAATCGGGCTACACCTTC. Protein sequence: CAWSVAGESGYTF. V gene TRBV30 combines with J gene TRBJ1-2; no clear D gene. The CDR3 is made up of 13 amino acids. Germline V gene sequence: CDR1 GTSNPN, CDR2 SVGIG (reference sequence). Trimming stripped 0 bases from V and 8 bases from J, with 13 bases between.

The gene calls are TRBV5-4 and TRBJ2-1, with 10 bases identical to TRBD2. CDR1 and CDR2 (germline): SGHNT, YYREEE (reference sequence). The CDR3 is 15 residues long. The ends lost 4 bases at V and 8 bases at J; junction bases unmatched: 9. CDR3 coding DNA: TGTGCCAGCAGCGGCAAGCGGGGGGGAGTCGATGAGCAGTTCTTC. It is translated as CASSGKRGGVDEQFF.

This clone was picked up one time. The chain uses TRBV7-6 and TRBJ2-5; D possibly corresponds to TRBD2 (6 bases). There are 17 residues in the CDR3. V gave up 0 bases and J gave up 0 bases, with 14 bases separating them. Germline V gene data show CDR1 as SGHVS and CDR2 as FNYEAQ. DNA for the CDR3: TGTGCCAGCAGCTTAGCGCGCTGGCGGGGCAACCAAGAGACCCAGTACTTC. As protein: CASSLARWRGNQETQYF.

The chain recombines TRBV19 with TRBJ2-1; 11 nucleotides match TRBD1. With 5 bases clipped from V and 9 bases from J, the junction kept 9 bases outside the gene matches. Per germline, CDR1 LNHDA and CDR2 SQIVND (reference sequence). There are 15 residues in the CDR3. In nucleotides, the CDR3 is TGTGCCAGTAGTTTAACGGGACAGGGGGGTGGTGAGCAGTTCTTC. The encoded protein is CASSLTGQGGGEQFF. Variable domain in full (rest from reference TRBV19 and TRBJ2-1): DGGITQSPKYLFRKEGQNVTLSCEQNLNHDAMYWYRQDPGQGLRLIYYSQIVNDFQKGDIAEGYSVSREKKESFPLTVTSAQKNPTAFYLCASSLTGQGGGEQFFGPGTRLTVL.

This rearrangement joins TRBV3-1 (or the pseudogene TRBV3-2) to TRBJ2-5; TRBD2 is a possible D gene (6 bases). Germline V gene sequence: CDR1 LGHDT, CDR2 YNNKEL (reference sequence). The CDR3 spans 15 residues. Trimming pared 3 bases from V and 4 bases from J, leaving 15 bases between. CDR3 in DNA: TGTGCCAGCAGCCAGTTGGGAGCGGGTCTAGAGACCCAGTACTTC. This encodes CASSQLGAGLETQYF.

This chain connects TRBV30 to TRBJ1-4; the D gene is possibly TRBD1 (5 bases). Germline CDR1 is GTSNPN and CDR2 is SVGIG (reference sequence). This CDR3 is 12 amino acids long. The V end was cut by 7 bases, the J end by 7 bases, with 13 bases between. The CDR3 loop reads CASSGRGEKLFF. For the CDR3, the DNA is TGTGCCTCCTCAGGGAGGGGTGAAAAACTGTTTTTT.

The V and J genes are TRBV28 and TRBJ2-5; D not certain. The CDR3 loop spans 13 amino acids. Germline loops: CDR1 MDHEN, CDR2 SYDVKM. The V and J ends lost 5 bases and 5 bases respectively, with 12 bases between them. The DNA for the CDR3 is TGTGCCAGCAGTACCCCATCTCGGGAGACCCAGTACTTC. Translated: CASSTPSRETQYF.

The CDR3 coding sequence is TGTGCCAGTAGTCCGTCGGACAGGGGCCTTGAAGCTTTCTTT. This encodes CASSPSDRGLEAFF. This chain connects TRBV19 to TRBJ1-1; the match to TRBD1 covers 9 bases. The V segment lost 5 bases and the J segment 7 bases; nucleotides outside the gene matches: 8. The length of the CDR3 is 14 residues. Germline CDR1 is LNHDA and CDR2 is SQIVND (reference sequence).